Below, 3 T cell receptor beta chains from the same sample are listed, as sequenced in a study of T cells in women clearing cervical HPV infection. Only in-frame clones appear in the TCRdb table, and some are missing; sequencing was by immunoSEQ multiplex PCR. With 30,000 to 40,000 clones in the sample, the ten largest clones hold less than 7.5%. Sequencing was carried out using blood buffy coat. All receptors derive from a woman between 18 and 70 years old with a cervical HPV16 infection that either progressed to CIN3+ or cleared (not recorded which).

Worth noting for this clone: The CDR3 end lies 3 residues beyond the end of the read and is filled in from the germline J gene. The gene calls are TRBV6-1 and TRBJ1-2; D ambiguous. CDR1 MNHNS and CDR2 SASEGT come from the germline V gene. The CDR3 is 14 residues long. V lost 4 bases, J lost 2 bases, and 11 bases lay in between. The CDR3 here is CASSVRGENYGYTF. The DNA read from the CDR3 is TGTGCCAGCAGTGTCCGGGGAGAAAACTATGGC.

A note on this clone: The read is 3 residues too short to cover the CDR3 end, so that end is filled in from the germline J gene. The chain joins TRBV5-1 to TRBJ2-1; TRBD2 agrees at 10 bases. The CDR3 totals 15 residues. The germline gives CDR1 SGHRS, CDR2 YFSETQ. J lost 5 bases, V lost 2 bases, and 4 bases had no gene match. CDR3 protein: CASSFSGRIDNEQFF. The sequenced part of the CDR3 DNA is TGCGCCAGCAGCTTTAGCGGGAGGATCGACAATGAG.

Concerning this clone itself: Read sequence stops 3 residues before the CDR3 end, and the germline J gene provides the missing end. The chain recombines TRBV13 with TRBJ2-5; possible D gene TRBD1, 5 bases. Germline V gene sequence: CDR1 PRHDT, CDR2 FYEKMQ (reference sequence). Deletions cut 0 bases from V and 4 bases from J, with 15 bases between. CDR3 length: 16 residues. The CDR3 bases that were read are TGTGCCAGCAGCTTAGGCCGTCAGGGTTTTAGAGAGACC. It codes for CASSLGRQGFRET. The entire CDR3 reads CASSLGRQGFRETQYF.